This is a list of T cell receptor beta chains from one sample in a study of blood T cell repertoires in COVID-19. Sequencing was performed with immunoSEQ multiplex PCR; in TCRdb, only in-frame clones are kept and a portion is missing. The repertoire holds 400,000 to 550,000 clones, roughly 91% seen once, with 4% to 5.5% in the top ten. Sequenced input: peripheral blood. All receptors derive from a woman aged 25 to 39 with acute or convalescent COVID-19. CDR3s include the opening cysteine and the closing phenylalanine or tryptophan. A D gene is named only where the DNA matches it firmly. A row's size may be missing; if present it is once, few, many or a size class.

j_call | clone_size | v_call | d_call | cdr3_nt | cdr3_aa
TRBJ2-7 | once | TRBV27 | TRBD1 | TGTGCCAGCAGTTTATTAGGGACAGGGGTCTACGAGCAGTACTTC | CASSLLGTGVYEQYF
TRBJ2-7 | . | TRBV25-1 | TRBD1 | TGTGCCAGCCGTGGACAGGGGGAATACGAGCAGTACTTC | CASRGQGEYEQYF
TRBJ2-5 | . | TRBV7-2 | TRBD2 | TGTGCCAGCGGGTCCGGGACTAGCGGGGTACAAGAGACCCAGTACTTC | CASGSGTSGVQETQYF
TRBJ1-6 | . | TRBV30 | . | TGTGCCTGGAGTATCGGGGGCGGGGGGTATAATTCACCCCTCCACTTT | CAWSIGGGGYNSPLHF
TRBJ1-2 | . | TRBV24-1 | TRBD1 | TGTGCCACCGAGGGGACAGGGGGTGGCTACACCTTC | CATEGTGGGYTF
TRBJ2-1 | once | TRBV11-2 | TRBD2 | TGTGCCAGCAGCCAAACCGGGACTAGCGGGGTAGGCTCCTACAATGAGCAGTTCTTC | CASSQTGTSGVGSYNEQFF
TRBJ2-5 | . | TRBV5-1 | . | TGCGCCAGCAGCTTGGAACTAGAGGTGGAGACCCAGTACTTC | CASSLELEVETQYF
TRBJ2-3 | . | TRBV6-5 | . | TGTGCCAGCAGTTACGGGACACGCACAGATACGCAGTATTTT | CASSYGTRTDTQYF
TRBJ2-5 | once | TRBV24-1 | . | TGTGCCACCAGTTTTCTCGAGACCCAGTACTTC | CATSFLETQYF
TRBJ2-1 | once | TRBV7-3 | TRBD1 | TGTGCCAGCAGCTTGCGCCCCGGGACAGGAGACAATGAGCAGTTCTTC | CASSLRPGTGDNEQFF
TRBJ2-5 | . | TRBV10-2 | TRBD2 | TGCGCCAGCAGTGATGGGCTAGCGGGGGAGGGAGAGACCCAGTACTTC | CASSDGLAGEGETQYF
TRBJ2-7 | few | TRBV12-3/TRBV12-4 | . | TGTGCCAGCAGACAGACAGGCCTCTCCGGGCAGTACTTC | CASRQTGLSGQYF
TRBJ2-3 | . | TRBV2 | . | TGTGCCAGCAGTCGAACCGCCGGGGGAAGCACAGATACGCAGTATTTT | CASSRTAGGSTDTQYF
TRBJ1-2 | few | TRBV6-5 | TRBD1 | TGTGCCAGCAGTTACACCCGGGACAGGGGTGGCTACACCTTC | CASSYTRDRGGYTF
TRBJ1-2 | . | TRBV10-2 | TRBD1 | TGCGCCAGCAGTGAGGAGGGGGGAAACAGGGGGTACTATGGCTACACCTTC | CASSEEGGNRGYYGYTF
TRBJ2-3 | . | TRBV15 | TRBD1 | TGTGCCACCAGCAGAGGAATGGGACAGGGGATCCACAATTCAGATACGCAGTATTTT | CATSRGMGQGIHNSDTQYF
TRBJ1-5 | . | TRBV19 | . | TGTGCCAGTAGTACCTCAGGGATTTTTAATCAGCCCCAGCATTTT | CASSTSGIFNQPQHF
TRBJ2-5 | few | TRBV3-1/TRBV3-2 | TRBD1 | TGTGCCAGCAGCCAACTAGGACAGGGGGCGTACTTC | CASSQLGQGAYF
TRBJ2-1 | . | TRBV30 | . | TGTGCCTGGACCTGGGGGGGAAGGGGGTACAATGAGCAGTTCTTC | CAWTWGGRGYNEQFF
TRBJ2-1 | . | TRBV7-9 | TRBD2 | TGTGCCAGCATGGTAGCGGGGGGGCGCTACAATGAGCAGTTCTTC | CASMVAGGRYNEQFF
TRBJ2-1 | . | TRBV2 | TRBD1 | TGTGCCAGTGGGACAGGGGACAATGAGCAGTTCTTC | CASGTGDNEQFF
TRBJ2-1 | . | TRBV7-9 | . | TGTGCCAGCAGCTTAGAACAGGTTTACAATGAGCAGTTCTTC | CASSLEQVYNEQFF
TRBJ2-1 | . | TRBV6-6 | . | TGTGCCAGCACGGGCGGGGTCGCCTACAATGAGCAGTTCTTC | CASTGGVAYNEQFF
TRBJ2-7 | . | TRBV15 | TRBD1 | TGTGCCACCAGCGGTTGGAACAGGGGTTCGTACGAGCAGTACTTC | CATSGWNRGSYEQYF
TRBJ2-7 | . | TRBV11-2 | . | TGTGCCAGCAGCCGCCCCCAGGCCGTGACCTCCTACGAGCAGTACTTC | CASSRPQAVTSYEQYF
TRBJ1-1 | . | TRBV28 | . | TGTGCCAGCAACGGACATGTCGGCTCTTTCTTT | CASNGHVGSFF
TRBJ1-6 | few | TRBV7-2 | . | TGTGCCAGCAGCTTAGTTGGGGGGGCCCTAAATTCACCCCTCCACTTT | CASSLVGGALNSPLHF
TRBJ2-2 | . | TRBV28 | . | TGTGCCAGCAGTGTGGGGGGTAGCGGGGAGCTGTTTTTT | CASSVGGSGELFF
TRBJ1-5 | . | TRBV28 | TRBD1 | TGTGCCAGCATACCCCAGGGGGCCTACGTTCGGAGCAATCAGCCCCAGCATTTT | CASIPQGAYVRSNQPQHF